The 16 T cell receptor beta chains below come from one sample, sequenced in a study of OX40 agonist ivuxolimab in advanced cancers. Some clones are missing from TCRdb's copy, which holds only in-frame ones; the method was immunoSEQ multiplex PCR. The data contain approximately 55,000 clones, around 86% of them singletons. The material sequenced was CD4+ or CD8+ T cells sorted from blood, taken in a trial of the OX40 agonist ivuxolimab. The source of these receptors is an adult with an advanced solid tumor such as melanoma, head and neck, liver or kidney cancer.

This sequence joins TRBV5-4 and TRBJ2-2; weak D call: TRBD1 (6 bases). V lost 4 bases, J lost 4 bases, and 14 bases lay in between. This CDR3 contains 15 residues. The germline V gene encodes CDR1 SGHNT and CDR2 YYREEE (reference sequence). CDR3 bases: TGTGCCAGCAGCCCGAGGGGGAAAGGCACCGGGGAGCTGTTTTTT. Its translation: CASSPRGKGTGELFF.

V is TRBV2 and J is TRBJ2-7; 10 bases align to TRBD1. The junction had 4 bases not matched to a gene; V was cut back by 5 bases and J by 3 bases. This CDR3 has 14 residues. Germline CDR1 is SNHLY and CDR2 is FYNNEI. Here the CDR3 reads CASSTDRGDYEQYF. The CDR3 DNA reads as TGTGCCAGCAGTACGGACAGGGGGGACTACGAGCAGTACTTC.

This clone was found once. The rearrangement joins TRBV7-2 to TRBJ2-7; 9 bases map to TRBD1. Germline CDR1 reads SGHTA; CDR2 reads FQGNSA. The length of the CDR3 is 13 residues. The CDR3 nucleotides read TGTGCAGTGACTACAGGGGGCGGCGACGAGCAGTACTTC. Its translation: CAVTTGGGDEQYF.

This clone was recorded once. V usage is TRBV6-6 and J usage is TRBJ2-5; D remains unclear. CDR1 MNHNY and CDR2 SVGAGI come from the germline V gene (reference sequence). This CDR3 has 15 residues. With 2 bases removed from V and 5 bases from J, the gap between germline ends came to 15 bases. The CDR3 protein is CASSYQRLSSETQYF. The CDR3 DNA follows: TGTGCCAGCAGTTACCAAAGGTTGAGCTCCGAGACCCAGTACTTC.

This clone came up a few times. At one end the junction does not follow the germline gene, possibly because of a read error. The chain combines TRBV10-3 with TRBJ1-2, with TRBD1 as a possible D gene (6 bases). Germline CDR1 is ENHRY and CDR2 is SYGVKD. The CDR3 is made up of 11 amino acids. In DNA form, the CDR3 reads TGTGCGATCAGTGCAGGGGATGGCTACACCTTC. It codes for CAISAGDGYTF.

The V and J genes are TRBV6-5 and TRBJ1-1; the D gene is possibly TRBD1 (6 bases). Trimming cost V 5 bases and J 2 bases, with 12 bases left between them. CDR1 and CDR2 (germline): MNHEY, SVGAGI. The CDR3 contains 14 residues. DNA for the CDR3: TGTGCCAGCAGTAGTTACAGGGATAACACTGAAGCTTTCTTT. It translates to CASSSYRDNTEAFF.

This chain connects TRBV6-5 to TRBJ2-5; 10 nucleotides align to TRBD1. J gave up 5 bases and V 9 bases, and 6 bases lay outside the gene matches. Germline CDR1 and CDR2: MNHEY and SVGAGI. The CDR3 is made up of 13 amino acids. The CDR3 region has the DNA TGTGCCAGTAGACGGACAGGGGGGGAGACCCAGTACTTC. Translation: CASRRTGGETQYF.

V is TRBV19 and J is TRBJ2-7; D is unresolved. Germline CDR1 is LNHDA and CDR2 is SQIVND (reference sequence). Trimming shortened V by 0 bases and J by 4 bases, and 7 bases separated the two germline ends. The CDR3 has 13 amino acids. DNA of the CDR3: TGTGCCAGTAGTATAGAAGCCGCATACGAGCAGTACTTC. Amino acid sequence: CASSIEAAYEQYF.

This chain uses TRBV7-9 with TRBJ1-2, with a tentative D call TRBD1 (6 bases). This CDR3 has 15 residues. V was shortened by 2 bases and J by 3 bases, with 13 bases between the two germline ends. Germline lookup yields CDR1 SEHNR and CDR2 FQNEAQ (reference sequence). Here the CDR3 reads CASSLRGSSDYGYTF. The CDR3 DNA is TGTGCCAGCAGCTTAAGGGGGTCCTCGGACTATGGCTACACCTTC.

The rearrangement joins TRBV10-1 to TRBJ1-1; D is uncertain. Germline V gives CDR1 WNHNN, CDR2 SYGVQD (reference sequence). CDR3 length equals 13 residues. V lost 0 bases and J 8 bases, leaving 10 bases between the germline ends. The CDR3 DNA sequence: TGCGCCAGCAGTGAGTCGATACAGACCGAAGCTTTCTTT. This sequence encodes CASSESIQTEAFF.

This clone was found a few times. The genes are TRBV20-1 and TRBJ1-2; 7 bases are a match to TRBD1. V shed 8 bases, J shed 4 bases, and the junction held 4 bases outside the gene matches. The CDR3 runs 11 residues. Germline CDR1 is DFQATT and CDR2 is SNEGSKA (reference sequence). CDR3 region: CSPRDSYGYTF. Written as DNA, the CDR3 is TGCAGTCCAAGGGACAGCTATGGCTACACCTTC.

The chain uses TRBV4-1 and TRBJ2-5, with D maybe TRBD1 (5 bases). From germline, CDR1 is MGHRA and CDR2 YSYEKL. The CDR3 loop spans 17 amino acids. Deletions cut 1 base from V and 1 base from J, with 16 bases between. The CDR3 DNA reads TGCGCCAGCAGCCAAGTCTGGGGCAACAGAGCCCAAGAGACCCAGTACTTC. Translation: CASSQVWGNRAQETQYF.

The chain is built from TRBV10-1 and TRBJ2-1; TRBD2 matches at 15 bases. The junction had 5 bases not matched to a gene; V was cut back by 2 bases and J by 12 bases. CDR3 size: 15 residues. CDR1 and CDR2 (germline): WNHNN, SYGVQD (reference sequence). DNA of the CDR3: TGCGCCAGCAGTGAGGGGGGACTAGCGGGAGGAAGGCAGTTCTTC. It codes for CASSEGGLAGGRQFF.

Regarding this clone: The sample carries other DNA sequences with the same CDR3. The chain employs TRBV18 and TRBJ2-5; D not certain. The CDR3 has 11 residues. From germline, CDR1 is KGHSH and CDR2 LQKENI. V was clipped by 3 bases and J by 2 bases, with 1 base between them. The CDR3: CASSPQETQYF. DNA for the CDR3: TGTGCCAGCTCACCGCAAGAGACCCAGTACTTC.

V usage is TRBV6-1 and J usage is TRBJ2-5; D may be TRBD1 or TRBD2 (5 bases each). V lost 11 bases and J 5 bases, leaving 21 bases between the germline ends. The length of the CDR3 is 14 residues. Germline-derived CDR1 and CDR2 are MNHNS and SASEGT. In nucleotides, the CDR3 is TGTGCCCTCCGTCAAGGCTTTTGGGGGGAGACCCAGTACTTC. Translating gives CALRQGFWGETQYF.

V gene TRBV11-2 combines with J gene TRBJ2-2, with TRBD1 matching 7 bases. V was clipped by 5 bases and J by 0 bases; unmatched bases: 9. Per the germline V gene, CDR1 is SGHAT and CDR2 is FQNNGV. This CDR3 has 17 amino acids. CDR3 sequence reads: CASSRDSSAANTGELFF. CDR3 sequence (DNA): TGTGCCAGCAGCCGGGACAGCTCGGCCGCGAACACCGGGGAGCTGTTTTTT.